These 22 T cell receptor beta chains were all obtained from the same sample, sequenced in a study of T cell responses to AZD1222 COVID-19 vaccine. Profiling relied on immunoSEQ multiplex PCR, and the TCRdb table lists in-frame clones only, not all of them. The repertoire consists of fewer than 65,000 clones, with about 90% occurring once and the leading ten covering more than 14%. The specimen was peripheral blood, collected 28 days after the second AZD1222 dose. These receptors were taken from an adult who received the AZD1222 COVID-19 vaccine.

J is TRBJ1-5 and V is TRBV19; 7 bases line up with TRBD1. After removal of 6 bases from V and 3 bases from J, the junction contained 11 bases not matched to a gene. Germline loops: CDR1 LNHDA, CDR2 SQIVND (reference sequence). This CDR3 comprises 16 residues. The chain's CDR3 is CASRPQGGGYNQPQHF. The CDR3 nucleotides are TGTGCCAGTAGACCTCAGGGGGGAGGTTACAATCAGCCCCAGCATTTT. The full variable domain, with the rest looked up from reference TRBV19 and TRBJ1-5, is DGGITQSPKYLFRKEGQNVTLSCEQNLNHDAMYWYRQDPGQGLRLIYYSQIVNDFQKGDIAEGYSVSREKKESFPLTVTSAQKNPTAFYLCASRPQGGGYNQPQHFGDGTRLSIL.

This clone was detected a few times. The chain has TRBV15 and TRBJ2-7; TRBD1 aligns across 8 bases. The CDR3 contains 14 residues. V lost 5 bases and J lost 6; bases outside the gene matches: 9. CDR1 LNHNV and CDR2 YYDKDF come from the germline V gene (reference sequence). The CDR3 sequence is CATSYPTGDGEQYF. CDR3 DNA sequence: TGTGCCACCAGCTACCCGACAGGGGATGGCGAGCAGTACTTC.

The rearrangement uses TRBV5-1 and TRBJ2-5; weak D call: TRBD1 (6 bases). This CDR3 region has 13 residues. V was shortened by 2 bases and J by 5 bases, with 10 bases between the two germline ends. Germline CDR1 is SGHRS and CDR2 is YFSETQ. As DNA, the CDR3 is TGCGCCAGCAGCTTTGCAGGGGAGGAGACCCAGTACTTC. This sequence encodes CASSFAGEETQYF.

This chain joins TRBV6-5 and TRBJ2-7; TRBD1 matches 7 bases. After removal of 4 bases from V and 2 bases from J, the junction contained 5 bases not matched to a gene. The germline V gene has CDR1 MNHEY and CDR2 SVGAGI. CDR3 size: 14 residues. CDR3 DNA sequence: TGTGCCAGCAGTTCCCGGACAGGCGCCTACGAGCAGTACTTC. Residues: CASSSRTGAYEQYF.

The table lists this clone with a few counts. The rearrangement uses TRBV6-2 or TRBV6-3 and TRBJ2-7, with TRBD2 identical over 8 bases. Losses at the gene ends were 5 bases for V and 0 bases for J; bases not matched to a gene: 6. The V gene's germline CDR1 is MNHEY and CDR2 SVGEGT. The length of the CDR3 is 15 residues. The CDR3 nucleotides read TGTGCCAGCAGTGGCCAACTAGCGGACTCCTACGAGCAGTACTTC. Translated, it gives CASSGQLADSYEQYF.

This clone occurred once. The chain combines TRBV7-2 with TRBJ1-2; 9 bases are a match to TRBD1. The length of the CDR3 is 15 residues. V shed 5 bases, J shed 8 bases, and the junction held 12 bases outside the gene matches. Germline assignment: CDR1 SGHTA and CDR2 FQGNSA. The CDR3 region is CASSPTGTGYRGYTF. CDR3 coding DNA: TGTGCCAGCAGCCCCACCGGGACAGGGTACCGCGGCTACACCTTC. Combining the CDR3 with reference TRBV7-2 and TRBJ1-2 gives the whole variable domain GAGVSQSPSNKVTEKGKDVELRCDPISGHTALYWYRQSLGQGLEFLIYFQGNSAPDKSGLPSDRFSAERTGGSVSTLTIQRTQQEDSAVYLCASSPTGTGYRGYTFGSGTRLTVV.

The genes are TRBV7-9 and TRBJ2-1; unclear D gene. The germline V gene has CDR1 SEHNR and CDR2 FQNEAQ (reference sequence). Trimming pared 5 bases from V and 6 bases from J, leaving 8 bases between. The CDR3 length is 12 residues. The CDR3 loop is CASSPQGNEQFF. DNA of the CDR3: TGTGCCAGCAGCCCACAAGGCAATGAGCAGTTCTTC.

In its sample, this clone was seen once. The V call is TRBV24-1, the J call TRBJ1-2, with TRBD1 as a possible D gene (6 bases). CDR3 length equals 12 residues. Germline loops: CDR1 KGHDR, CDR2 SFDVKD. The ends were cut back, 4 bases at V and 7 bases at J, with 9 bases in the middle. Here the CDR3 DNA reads TGTGCCACCAGTGACCCAGGGGTTGGCTACACCTTC. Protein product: CATSDPGVGYTF.

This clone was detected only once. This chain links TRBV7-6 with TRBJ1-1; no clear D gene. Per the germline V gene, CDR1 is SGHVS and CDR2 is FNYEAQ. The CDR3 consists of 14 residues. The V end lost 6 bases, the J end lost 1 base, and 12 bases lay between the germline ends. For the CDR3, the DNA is TGTGCCAGCAGTCCGGGTCTTACGAACACTGAAGCTTTCTTT. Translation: CASSPGLTNTEAFF.

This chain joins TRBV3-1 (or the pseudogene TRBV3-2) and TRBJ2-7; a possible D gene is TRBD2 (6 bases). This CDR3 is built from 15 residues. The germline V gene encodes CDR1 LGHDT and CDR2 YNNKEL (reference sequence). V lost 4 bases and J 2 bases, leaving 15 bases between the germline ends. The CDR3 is CASSPAWRGTYEQYF. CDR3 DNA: TGTGCCAGCAGCCCAGCCTGGAGGGGTACCTACGAGCAGTACTTC.

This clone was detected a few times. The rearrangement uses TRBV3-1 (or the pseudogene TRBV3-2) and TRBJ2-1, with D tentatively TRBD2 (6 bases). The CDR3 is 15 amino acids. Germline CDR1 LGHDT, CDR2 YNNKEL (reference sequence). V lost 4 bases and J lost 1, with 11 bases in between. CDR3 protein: CASSLIGGSYNEQFF. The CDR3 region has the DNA TGTGCCAGCAGCCTTATTGGGGGGTCCTACAATGAGCAGTTCTTC.

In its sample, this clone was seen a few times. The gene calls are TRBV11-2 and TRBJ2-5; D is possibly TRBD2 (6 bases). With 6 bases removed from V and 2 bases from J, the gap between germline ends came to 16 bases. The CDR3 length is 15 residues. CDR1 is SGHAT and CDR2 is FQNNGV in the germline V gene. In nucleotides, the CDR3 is TGTGCCAGCAGTCCCCCGGGGGTTCTACAAGAGACCCAGTACTTC. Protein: CASSPPGVLQETQYF.

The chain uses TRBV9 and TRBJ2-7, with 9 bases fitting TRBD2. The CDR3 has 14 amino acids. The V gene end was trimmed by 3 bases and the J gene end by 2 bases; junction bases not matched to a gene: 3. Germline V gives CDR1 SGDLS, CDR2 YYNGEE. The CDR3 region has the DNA TGTGCCAGCAGCGGAGCGGGAGGCACCTACGAGCAGTACTTC. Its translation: CASSGAGGTYEQYF.

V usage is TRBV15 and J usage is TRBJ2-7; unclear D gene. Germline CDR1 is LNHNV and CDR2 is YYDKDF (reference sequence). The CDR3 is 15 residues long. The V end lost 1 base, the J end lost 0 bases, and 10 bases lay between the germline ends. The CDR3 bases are TGTGCCACCAGCAGAGGAGGATTGATCTCCTACGAGCAGTACTTC. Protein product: CATSRGGLISYEQYF.

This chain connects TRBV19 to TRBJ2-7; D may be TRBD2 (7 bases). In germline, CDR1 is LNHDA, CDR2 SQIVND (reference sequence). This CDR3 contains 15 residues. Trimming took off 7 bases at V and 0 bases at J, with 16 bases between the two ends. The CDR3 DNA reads TGTGCCAGTATGGCACAGGGAGGGGGCTCCTACGAGCAGTACTTC. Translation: CASMAQGGGSYEQYF.

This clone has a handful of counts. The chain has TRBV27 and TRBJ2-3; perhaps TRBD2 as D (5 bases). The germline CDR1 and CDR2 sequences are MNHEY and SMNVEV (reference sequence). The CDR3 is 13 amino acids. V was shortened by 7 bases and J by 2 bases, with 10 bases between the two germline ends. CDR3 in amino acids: CASKIRDTDTQYF. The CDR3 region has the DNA TGTGCCAGCAAAATCCGGGACACAGATACGCAGTATTTT.

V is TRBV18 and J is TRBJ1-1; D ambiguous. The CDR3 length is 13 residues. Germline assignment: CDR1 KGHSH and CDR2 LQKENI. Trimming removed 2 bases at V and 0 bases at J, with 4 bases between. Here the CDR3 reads CASSPTVNTEAFF. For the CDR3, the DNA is TGTGCCAGCTCACCAACAGTGAACACTGAAGCTTTCTTT.

The CDR3 region has the DNA TGTGCCAGCAGCTTAGCGGACCACTCCTACAATGAGCAGTTCTTC. Its translation: CASSLADHSYNEQFF. The rearrangement links TRBV7-2 to TRBJ2-1; D ambiguous. This CDR3 contains 15 residues. The germline V gene encodes CDR1 SGHTA and CDR2 FQGNSA. V lost 0 bases and J lost 0, with 6 bases in between.

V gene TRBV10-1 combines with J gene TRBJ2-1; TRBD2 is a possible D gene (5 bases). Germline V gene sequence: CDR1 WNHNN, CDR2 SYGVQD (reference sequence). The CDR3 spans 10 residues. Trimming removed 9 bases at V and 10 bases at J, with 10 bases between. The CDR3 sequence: CASRPGEQFF. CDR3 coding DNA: TGCGCCAGTAGACCGGGGGAGCAGTTCTTC.

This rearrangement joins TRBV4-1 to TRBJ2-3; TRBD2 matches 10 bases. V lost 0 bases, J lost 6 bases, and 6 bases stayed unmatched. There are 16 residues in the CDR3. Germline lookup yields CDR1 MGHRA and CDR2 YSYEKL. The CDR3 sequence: CASSQDRLAGADTQYF. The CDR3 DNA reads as TGCGCCAGCAGCCAAGATCGGCTAGCGGGAGCGGATACGCAGTATTTT.

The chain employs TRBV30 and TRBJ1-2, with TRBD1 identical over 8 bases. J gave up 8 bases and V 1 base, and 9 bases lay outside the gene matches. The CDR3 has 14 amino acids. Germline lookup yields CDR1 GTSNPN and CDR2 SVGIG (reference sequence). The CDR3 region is CAWSGEPGQEGYTF. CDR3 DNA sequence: TGTGCCTGGAGTGGCGAGCCGGGACAGGAAGGCTACACCTTC.

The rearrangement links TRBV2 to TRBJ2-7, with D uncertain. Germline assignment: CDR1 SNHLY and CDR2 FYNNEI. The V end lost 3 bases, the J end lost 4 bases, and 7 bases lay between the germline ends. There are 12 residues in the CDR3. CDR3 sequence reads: CASSDLRYEQYF. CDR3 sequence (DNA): TGTGCCAGCAGTGACCTGAGATACGAGCAGTACTTC.